The clone carrying this T cell receptor (beta chain) was found many times. This record comes from a study of low-dose radiotherapy and immunotherapy resistance in tumors. TRAV- and TRBV-specific primers, spanning alpha and beta chains, primed first-strand cDNA. With a V-primer adapter and a constant-region primer, TCRs were amplified for about 20 PCR cycles. Each CDR3 protein is one row after TCRdb ran MiXCR on the reads. The table includes about 82,000 distinct CDR3 sequences, 15% to 20% detected once. Time point of the sample: before trial treatment. In the RACIN dose-escalation trial, donors got nivolumab plus ipilimumab with aspirin, cyclophosphamide and radiotherapy. Trimming took 1 base from V and 4 from J, leaving 5 bases between them. Per the germline V gene, CDR1 is SGHNT and CDR2 is YENEEA. This CDR3 has 13 amino acids.

This clonotype originated in a male donor with prostate cancer. Sequencing was performed on PBMCs, taken before treatment. The chain couples TRBV11-3 to TRBJ2-1, with TRBD2 as a possible D gene (5 bases). In DNA, the CDR3 is TGTGCCAGCAGCTTAGGAGGGTACAATGAGCAGTTCTTC. Translating it yields CASSLGGYNEQFF. The whole variable domain, filled in from reference TRBV11-3 and TRBJ2-1, reads EAGVVQSPRYKIIEKKQPVAFWCNPISGHNTLYWYLQNLGQGPELLIRYENEEAVDDSQLPKDRFSAERLKGVDSTLKIQPAELGDSAVYLCASSLGGYNEQFFGPGTRLTVL.